This TCR beta chain emerged from a study of response to subunit inactivated influenza vaccine. Study-level results: Authors suggested each seasonal influenza vaccination recruits few new T cells.

One entry per CDR3 protein results from TCRdb running MiXCR on the RT-PCR reads. The sample includes over 800,000 distinct CDR3 sequences, 21% seen only once; the top ten take around 9.6%. On this clonotype itself: Its matching antigen is unknown.

The CDR3 extends over 15 amino acids. V shed 7 bases and J 0 bases; nucleotides not matched to a gene: 6. The germline V gene encodes CDR1 SGHRS and CDR2 YFSETQ. Source: PBMCs from blood, taken about 5 days after vaccination. This receptor was obtained from a man aged 45-60 years who received an inactivated influenza vaccine. The J gene is TRBJ2-3, the V gene TRBV5-1; TRBD1 matches 9 bases. CDR3 sequence (DNA): TGCGCCAGCGGCGGGACAGGGTCTAGCACAGATACGCAGTATTTT. Its protein is CASGGTGSSTDTQYF. The full variable domain, with the rest looked up from reference TRBV5-1 and TRBJ2-3, is KAGVTQTPRYLIKTRGQQVTLSCSPISGHRSVSWYQQTPGQGLQFLFEYFSETQRNKGNFPGRFSGRQFSNSRSEMNVSTLELGDSALYLCASGGTGSSTDTQYFGPGTRLTVL.